This T cell receptor (beta chain) appears in the sequencing data of a study of blood T cell repertoires in COVID-19. Looking at the study overall: COVID-19 samples from acute and convalescent phases originated in the United States, Italy and Spain. Sample material is recorded as cDNA or gDNA derived from T cells, B-cell-depleted T cells, or PBMCs.

Produced via immunoSEQ multiplex PCR; TCRdb's table is partial and in-frame only. The sample includes roughly 160,000 clones, 82% of them seen just once. Enrolled through a virtual design, the participants were between roughly 18 and 95 years of age and came from approximately 25 US areas. Cohorts were based on clinical histories the participants reported. The CDR3 is 17 amino acids. The ends were cut back, 3 bases at V and 0 bases at J, with 18 bases in the middle. Germline CDR1 is DFQATT and CDR2 is SNEGSKA (reference sequence). Sample: PBMCs or T cells enriched from blood (not recorded which). The chain carries TRBV20-1 and TRBJ2-4, with a weak D call TRBD2 (6 bases). This clonotype was sampled from a man between 60 and 75 years old who had recovered from COVID-19. CDR3 sequence: CSASPIASEGAKNIQYF. CDR3 nucleotides: TGCAGTGCTAGTCCCATAGCCTCGGAGGGAGCCAAAAACATTCAGTACTTC.